This T cell receptor (beta chain) was recovered during a study of T-cell memory formation after mild COVID-19. Study in general: The TCR clusters were mostly specific to one donor.

This clonotype has just a few counts. Its antigen is not identified. With 3 bases removed from V and 5 bases from J, the gap between germline ends came to 20 bases. From germline, CDR1 is MNHNS and CDR2 SASEGT. This CDR3 is 16 amino acids long. The study, taken as a whole, reports: Cross-reactive memory appears to have joined, as suggested by some responding clones showing up in pre-infection memory. While clones contracting from day 15 to 85 were balanced between CD4 and CD8, later expanders leaned CD4+.

5'RACE with constant-segment primers yielded barcoded, UMI-tagged TCR alpha and TCR beta cDNA libraries. TCRdb re-called the 5' RACE reads through MiXCR, storing one row per CDR3 protein. The table records 550,000 to 650,000 distinct CDR3 sequences, approximately 15% of them present only once. The sample consisted of PBMCs or a T cell subset sorted from them (not recorded which). The source is an adult woman who had mild COVID-19 (a few samples of this study predate the infection). Cell type and time point are not known. The V call is TRBV6-1, the J call TRBJ2-7; D unclear. The CDR3, as DNA: TGTGCCAGCAGTGATAAACAGTCACTCCTCTTGGACGAGCAGTACTTC. Its protein is CASSDKQSLLLDEQYF.